The 30 T cell receptor beta chains listed next were all sequenced from one sample in a study of somatic mutations in cytotoxic T cells in rheumatoid arthritis. The repertoire was sequenced with immunoSEQ multiplex PCR; TCRdb's copy has only in-frame clones and lacks some. In the table there are more than 15,000 clones, roughly 65% of which are singletons. Sample: CD8+ T cells sorted from blood. Receptor source: an adult with rheumatoid arthritis.

This clone was found once. The chain has TRBV29-1 and TRBJ2-5, with D possibly being TRBD1 (6 bases). The end of the DNA aligns better with TRBJ2-7, so the J call may be wrong. Germline CDR1 reads SQVTM; CDR2 reads ANQGSEA. The CDR3 totals 12 residues. CDR3 nucleotide sequence: TGCAGCGTTGGGACAGATACCTACGAGCAGTACTTC. It translates to CSVGTDTYEQYF.

The chain is built from TRBV28 and TRBJ2-7; D possibly corresponds to TRBD1 (5 bases). Trimming took 5 bases from V and 4 from J, leaving 21 bases between them. Germline V gene sequence: CDR1 MDHEN, CDR2 SYDVKM. The CDR3 extends over 16 amino acids. The CDR3 sequence: CASSAIGAAKIYEQYF. DNA of the CDR3: TGTGCCAGCAGTGCCATTGGGGCCGCGAAGATATACGAGCAGTACTTC.

V is TRBV10-2 and J is TRBJ1-4, with 7 bases that match TRBD1. V shed 0 bases and J 6 bases; nucleotides not matched to a gene: 13. Germline V gives CDR1 WSHSY, CDR2 SAAADI. The CDR3 spans 18 residues. The CDR3 DNA reads TGCGCCAGCAGTGAGTCGATCAGGCAGGGGGGCCGGGATGAAAAACTGTTTTTT. Encoded protein: CASSESIRQGGRDEKLFF.

This clone was observed a handful of times. The chain links TRBV15 to TRBJ1-2; 9 nucleotides line up with TRBD1. The CDR3 length is 16 residues. Trimming cost V 1 base and J 4 bases; bases outside gene matches: 7. Germline CDR1 and CDR2: LNHNV and YYDKDF (reference sequence). In nucleotides, the CDR3 is TGTGCCACCAGCAGAGCCTGGACAGGGGAGGGCTATGGCTACACCTTC. This encodes CATSRAWTGEGYGYTF.

The genes are TRBV19 and TRBJ1-5; D not resolved. With 5 bases removed from V and 3 bases from J, the gap between germline ends came to 17 bases. Germline-derived CDR1 and CDR2 are LNHDA and SQIVND (reference sequence). The CDR3 contains 16 residues. The CDR3 reads CASSEAPWEDNQPQHF. The CDR3 coding sequence is TGTGCCAGTAGTGAGGCCCCCTGGGAGGACAATCAGCCCCAGCATTTT.

This clone was observed once. The CDR3: CASSQDPGLASYEQYF. The CDR3 DNA is TGTGCCAGCAGCCAAGATCCCGGTCTAGCCAGCTACGAGCAGTACTTC. J is TRBJ2-7 and V is TRBV14, with D possibly being TRBD2 (5 bases). Germline values: CDR1 SGHDN, CDR2 FVKESK. CDR3 length: 16 amino acids. Trimming shortened V by 0 bases and J by 3 bases, and 15 bases separated the two germline ends.

The V call is TRBV11-2, the J call TRBJ2-7, with D tentatively TRBD1 (5 bases). The germline V gene encodes CDR1 SGHAT and CDR2 FQNNGV. Trimming took off 1 base at V and 6 bases at J, with 10 bases between the two ends. The CDR3 runs 13 residues. The CDR3 loop reads CASSLAWTSEQYF. As DNA, the CDR3 is TGTGCCAGCAGCTTAGCTTGGACATCCGAGCAGTACTTC.

The genes are TRBV4-3 and TRBJ1-2; 7 nucleotides match TRBD1. Germline V gene sequence: CDR1 LGHNA, CDR2 YSLEER. Trimming took 3 bases from V and 2 from J; bases not matched to a gene: 0. CDR3 size: 13 residues. In DNA form, the CDR3 reads TGCGCCAGCAGCCAGACAGGGAACTATGGCTACACCTTC. This translates into CASSQTGNYGYTF.

The J gene is TRBJ1-1, the V gene TRBV4-1; a possible D gene is TRBD1 (6 bases). This CDR3 has 14 residues. Trimming took 3 bases from V and 1 from J, leaving 9 bases between them. The germline V gene has CDR1 MGHRA and CDR2 YSYEKL. Here the CDR3 DNA reads TGCGCCAGCAGCCAGATGGGACAGAACACTGAAGCTTTCTTT. The encoded protein is CASSQMGQNTEAFF.

The chain employs TRBV4-1 and TRBJ1-1, with 12 bases aligning to TRBD1. The ends lost 4 bases at V and 3 bases at J; junction bases unmatched: 9. Germline loops: CDR1 MGHRA, CDR2 YSYEKL. This CDR3 region has 17 residues. The CDR3 nucleotides are TGCGCCAGCAGCCCTACCGGGACAGGGGGCGTAGACACTGAAGCTTTCTTT. As protein: CASSPTGTGGVDTEAFF.

The chain recombines TRBV13 with TRBJ2-3, with TRBD1 as a possible D gene (5 bases). The CDR3 length is 14 residues. The V end lost 4 bases, the J end lost 0 bases, and 8 bases lay between the germline ends. The germline V gene has CDR1 PRHDT and CDR2 FYEKMQ (reference sequence). CDR3 nucleotides: TGTGCCAGCAGCTCCAGGGCTAGCACAGATACGCAGTATTTT. Amino acid sequence: CASSSRASTDTQYF.

Note on this clone: One end of the junction is discordant with germline, which a read error may explain. V gene TRBV7-7 combines with J gene TRBJ2-5; D is uncertain. The CDR3 contains 15 residues. Germline lookup yields CDR1 SSHAT and CDR2 FNYEAQ (reference sequence). The chain's CDR3 is CASSLDWGDGETQYF. CDR3 sequence (DNA): TGTGCTAGCAGCTTAGACTGGGGTGATGGCGAGACCCAGTACTTC.

By proportion, this clone is large. The rearrangement uses TRBV14 and TRBJ1-1, with 8 nucleotides matching TRBD1. From germline, CDR1 is SGHDN and CDR2 FVKESK. The trim removed 2 bases at V and 0 bases at J, leaving 2 bases unmatched. The CDR3 runs 15 residues. The CDR3: CASSQQGALNTEAFF. The CDR3 DNA is TGTGCCAGCAGCCAACAGGGGGCATTGAACACTGAAGCTTTCTTT.

The J gene is TRBJ2-1, the V gene TRBV28; TRBD1 matches at 7 bases. CDR1 is MDHEN, CDR2 SYDVKM, per germline. With 3 bases clipped from V and 12 bases from J, the junction kept 14 bases outside the gene matches. The CDR3 is 15 residues long. Here the CDR3 reads CASSFDITPGGGQFF. The CDR3 DNA reads as TGTGCCAGCAGTTTTGACATCACCCCAGGGGGTGGGCAGTTCTTC. Full variable domain (outside the CDR3, taken from reference TRBV28 and TRBJ2-1): DVKVTQSSRYLVKRTGEKVFLECVQDMDHENMFWYRQDPGLGLRLIYFSYDVKMKEKGDIPEGYSVSREKKERFSLILESASTNQTSMYLCASSFDITPGGGQFFGPGTRLTVL.

The CDR3 protein is CAISAGDNEQFF. CDR3 bases: TGTGCCATCAGTGCAGGGGATAATGAGCAGTTCTTC. V gene TRBV10-3 combines with J gene TRBJ2-1; TRBD1 is a possible D gene (6 bases). The CDR3 has 12 amino acids. Germline lookup yields CDR1 ENHRY and CDR2 SYGVKD. Trimming shortened V by 4 bases and J by 7 bases, and 8 bases separated the two germline ends.

This clone was picked up a small number of times. The CDR3 sequence: CASSLTGPSRTGSFYEQYF. The CDR3 bases are TGTGCCAGCAGTCTAACCGGCCCTTCGAGGACAGGGTCCTTCTACGAGCAGTACTTC. The V gene is TRBV27, the J gene TRBJ2-7; 8 nucleotides align to TRBD1. CDR3 size: 19 residues. CDR1 and CDR2 (germline): MNHEY, SMNVEV (reference sequence). V gave up 5 bases and J gave up 3 bases; unmatched junction bases: 21.

This clone was seen only once. The V and J genes are TRBV2 and TRBJ1-5; D unclear. Trimming cost V 4 bases and J 3 bases, with 10 bases left between them. Germline CDR1 reads SNHLY; CDR2 reads FYNNEI. This CDR3 is built from 14 residues. CDR3 amino acids: CASSGGQVNQPQHF. CDR3 coding DNA: TGTGCCAGCAGTGGCGGGCAGGTCAATCAGCCCCAGCATTTT.

This rearrangement joins TRBV19 to TRBJ1-2; D not resolved. This CDR3 has 13 residues. With 2 bases removed from V and 4 bases from J, the gap between germline ends came to 8 bases. The germline V gene encodes CDR1 LNHDA and CDR2 SQIVND (reference sequence). Here the CDR3 reads CASSIRQSYGYTF. The CDR3 bases are TGTGCCAGTAGTATAAGGCAGTCCTATGGCTACACCTTC.

V gene TRBV28 combines with J gene TRBJ1-2, with TRBD1 matching 7 bases. CDR3 size: 16 residues. V shed 6 bases and J 6 bases; nucleotides not matched to a gene: 16. Germline CDR1 and CDR2: MDHEN and SYDVKM. This chain's CDR3 is CASRNPDREYLDGYTF. CDR3 coding DNA: TGTGCCAGCAGAAACCCCGACAGGGAATACCTGGATGGCTACACCTTC.

Only a few counts were recorded for this clone. J is TRBJ1-1 and V is TRBV2; tentatively, D is TRBD1 (5 bases). The CDR3 sequence is 13 residues long. CDR1 is SNHLY, CDR2 FYNNEI, per germline. Trimming stripped 5 bases from V and 6 bases from J, with 13 bases between. The CDR3 DNA follows: TGTGCCAGCAGTTTCGGGACCATGGCTGAAGCTTTCTTT. This encodes CASSFGTMAEAFF.

This clone has only one observation. This rearrangement joins TRBV5-4 to TRBJ2-1, with 7 bases identical to TRBD1. Germline values: CDR1 SGHNT, CDR2 YYREEE (reference sequence). The CDR3 is 13 residues long. With V trimmed by 4 bases and J by 4 bases, 2 bases remained unmatched. The CDR3 region is CASSRDSYNEQFF. The CDR3 region has the DNA TGTGCCAGCAGCAGGGACAGTTACAATGAGCAGTTCTTC.

The chain employs TRBV6-5 and TRBJ1-3; D is unresolved. The V end was cut by 4 bases, the J end by 0 bases, with 7 bases between. The CDR3 is made up of 14 amino acids. The germline gives CDR1 MNHEY, CDR2 SVGAGI. The CDR3 here is CASSSHHSGNTIYF. The DNA of the CDR3 is TGTGCCAGCAGTTCCCACCACTCTGGAAACACCATATATTTT.

This clone was counted between two and nine times. The genes are TRBV9 and TRBJ1-4, with a weak D call TRBD1 (6 bases). CDR1 and CDR2 from the germline V gene are SGDLS and YYNGEE. Trimming cost V 0 bases and J 8 bases, with 17 bases left between them. CDR3 length: 16 amino acids. In nucleotides, the CDR3 is TGTGCCAGCAGCGTAGGTGGGGGCCCCTTCTCGGAAAAACTGTTTTTT. This codes for CASSVGGGPFSEKLFF.

The V and J genes are TRBV4-2 and TRBJ2-5, with D possibly TRBD2 on 5 matching bases. The DNA end favors TRBJ2-7, so the J call may be wrong. This CDR3 region has 14 residues. Germline values: CDR1 LGHNA, CDR2 YNFKEQ. CDR3 sequence reads: CASSQGGSSYEQYF. CDR3 nucleotides: TGTGCCAGCAGCCAAGGTGGGAGCTCCTACGAGCAGTACTTC.

The chain couples TRBV7-9 to TRBJ2-5; D is unresolved. Matching the DNA end better, TRBJ2-7 makes the J call doubtful. The germline CDR1 and CDR2 sequences are SEHNR and FQNEAQ (reference sequence). CDR3 length equals 12 residues. Here the CDR3 reads CASIGNTYEQYF. As DNA, the CDR3 is TGTGCCAGCATCGGAAACACCTACGAGCAGTACTTC.

In this sample, this clone turned up a few times. This chain uses TRBV7-9 with TRBJ2-7, with D hard to call. Germline V gene lookup returns CDR1 SEHNR and CDR2 FQNEAQ (reference sequence). V lost 6 bases and J lost 2, with 20 bases in between. This CDR3 comprises 16 residues. The CDR3 DNA follows: TGTGCCAGCAGGTCTTCTAGTACCGACGGCACCTACGAGCAGTACTTC. Its protein product is CASRSSSTDGTYEQYF.

This clone is deemed medium-sized. V usage is TRBV28 and J usage is TRBJ1-1; D is unclear. The length of the CDR3 is 16 residues. V lost 5 bases and J lost 5, with 21 bases in between. CDR1 MDHEN and CDR2 SYDVKM come from the germline V gene. The CDR3 spells CASSPRPGGRGTEAFF. CDR3 nucleotide sequence: TGTGCCAGCAGTCCCAGGCCGGGAGGAAGAGGGACTGAAGCTTTCTTT.

V usage is TRBV16 and J usage is TRBJ2-1; 12 bases fit TRBD2. With 4 bases clipped from V and 0 bases from J, the junction kept 16 bases outside the gene matches. The CDR3 has 21 residues. Germline values: CDR1 KGHSY, CDR2 FQNENV. CDR3 in DNA: TGTGCCAGCAGCCTATCAGATCTAGCGGGGGGGCCGAGGAGCTCCTACAATGAGCAGTTCTTC. This sequence encodes CASSLSDLAGGPRSSYNEQFF.

The V and J genes are TRBV2 and TRBJ2-5, with 15 bases identical to TRBD2. The CDR3 totals 17 residues. Germline CDR1 reads SNHLY; CDR2 reads FYNNEI. V lost 5 bases, J lost 0 bases, and 4 bases stayed unmatched. The CDR3 DNA follows: TGTGCCAGCAGTCATCGGACTAGCGGGGGGGACCAAGAGACCCAGTACTTC. This sequence encodes CASSHRTSGGDQETQYF.

The CDR3 sequence is CAISDDPEETQYF. CDR3 nucleotides: TGTGCCATCAGTGACGACCCGGAAGAGACCCAGTACTTC. The chain is built from TRBV10-3 and TRBJ2-5, with D uncertain. CDR1 is ENHRY and CDR2 is SYGVKD in the germline V gene. The V gene lost 3 bases and the J gene lost 3 bases, with 8 bases spanning the gap. The CDR3 runs 13 residues.